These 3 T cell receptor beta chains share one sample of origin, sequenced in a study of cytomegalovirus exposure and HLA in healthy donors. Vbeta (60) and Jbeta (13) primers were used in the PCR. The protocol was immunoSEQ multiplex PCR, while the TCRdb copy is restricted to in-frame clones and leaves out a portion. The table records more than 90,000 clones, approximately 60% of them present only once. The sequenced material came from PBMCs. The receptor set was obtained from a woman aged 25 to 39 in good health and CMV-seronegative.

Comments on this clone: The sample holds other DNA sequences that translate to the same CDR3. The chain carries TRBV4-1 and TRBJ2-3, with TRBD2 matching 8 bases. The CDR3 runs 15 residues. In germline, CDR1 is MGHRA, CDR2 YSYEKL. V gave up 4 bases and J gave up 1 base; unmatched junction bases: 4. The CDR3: CASSRAGAGTDTQYF. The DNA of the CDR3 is TGCGCCAGCAGCCGAGCGGGAGCGGGCACAGATACGCAGTATTTT.

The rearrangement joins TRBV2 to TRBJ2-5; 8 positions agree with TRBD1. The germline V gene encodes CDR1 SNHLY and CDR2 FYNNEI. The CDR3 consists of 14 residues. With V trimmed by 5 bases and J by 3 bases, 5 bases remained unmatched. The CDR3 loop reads CASSPGQDKETQYF. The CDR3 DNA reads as TGTGCCAGCAGTCCGGGACAGGACAAAGAGACCCAGTACTTC.

For the CDR3, the DNA is TGTGCCAGCAGCCAGGGGTCCACAGATACGCAGTATTTT. Translating gives CASSQGSTDTQYF. This chain links TRBV9 with TRBJ2-3, with a weak D call TRBD1 (6 bases). Germline values: CDR1 SGDLS, CDR2 YYNGEE. The CDR3 runs 13 residues. V was pared by 4 bases and J by 2 bases, with 8 bases between. The entire variable domain, with the rest obtained from reference TRBV9 and TRBJ2-3, is as follows: DSGVTQTPKHLITATGQRVTLRCSPRSGDLSVYWYQQSLDQGLQFLIQYYNGEERAKGNILERFSAQQFPDLHSELNLSSLELGDSALYFCASSQGSTDTQYFGPGTRLTVL.